One sample yielded the 16 T cell receptor beta chains listed below, sequenced in a study of blood T cell repertoires in COVID-19 (dated by TCRdb to 2020 to 2022). The method was the immunoSEQ multiplex PCR assay. This immuneACCESS table, as held by TCRdb, lists in-frame sequences with V and J called but not all clones. Of the missing ones, under half trace to an unresolved V gene in checked studies; the others have no known cause. This sample lists around 270,000 clones; around 87% were detected once. The top ten clones comprise over 5% of the sample. Sequenced: peripheral blood. The receptors were gathered from a woman aged 60-75 years with COVID-19, enrolled during active disease.

This clone has only one observation. V and J are TRBV20-1 and TRBJ1-5, with unresolved D. The germline V gene has CDR1 DFQATT and CDR2 SNEGSKA (reference sequence). V was pared by 3 bases and J by 1 base, with 7 bases between. The CDR3 extends over 13 amino acids. CDR3 in amino acids: CSASVMSNQPQHF. The CDR3 region has the DNA TGCAGTGCTAGTGTCATGAGCAATCAGCCCCAGCATTTT.

V is TRBV20-1 and J is TRBJ1-5, with no clear D. Trimming removed 3 bases from V and 10 bases from J, with 16 bases in between. CDR1 DFQATT and CDR2 SNEGSKA come from the germline V gene (reference sequence). CDR3 length: 13 amino acids. CDR3 sequence (DNA): TGCAGTGCTAGTGGGCAGCCGGGTGGCCCCCAGCATTTT. Its translation is CSASGQPGGPQHF.

The chain is built from TRBV28 and TRBJ2-3, with 9 bases fitting TRBD1. The J segment lost 12 bases and the V segment lost 6 bases, leaving 10 bases of the junction unmatched. This CDR3 is built from 13 residues. The germline V gene encodes CDR1 MDHEN and CDR2 SYDVKM. Here the CDR3 reads CASSYPGTGLQYF. The DNA for the CDR3 is TGTGCCAGCAGCTACCCCGGGACAGGGCTACAGTATTTT. The full variable domain, its missing parts supplied by reference TRBV28 and TRBJ2-3, is DVKVTQSSRYLVKRTGEKVFLECVQDMDHENMFWYRQDPGLGLRLIYFSYDVKMKEKGDIPEGYSVSREKKERFSLILESASTNQTSMYLCASSYPGTGLQYFGPGTRLTVL.

J is TRBJ2-1 and V is TRBV4-1; perhaps TRBD2 as D (5 bases). The germline CDR1 and CDR2 sequences are MGHRA and YSYEKL. The V end lost 0 bases, the J end lost 2 bases, and 11 bases lay between the germline ends. The CDR3 extends over 16 amino acids. CDR3: CASSQDPASPYNEQFF. The CDR3 nucleotides are TGCGCCAGCAGCCAAGATCCGGCTAGCCCCTACAATGAGCAGTTCTTC.

The chain uses TRBV11-2 and TRBJ2-5, with 10 bases lining up with TRBD2. Per the germline V gene, CDR1 is SGHAT and CDR2 is FQNNGV. Trimming took 1 base from V and 3 from J; bases not matched to a gene: 2. The CDR3 extends over 15 amino acids. The CDR3 loop reads CASSLGLAGEETQYF. The DNA for the CDR3 is TGTGCCAGCAGCTTAGGTCTAGCGGGAGAAGAGACCCAGTACTTC. Full variable domain (missing parts from reference TRBV11-2 and TRBJ2-5): EAGVAQSPRYKIIEKRQSVAFWCNPISGHATLYWYQQILGQGPKLLIQFQNNGVVDDSQLPKDRFSAERLKGVDSTLKIQPAKLEDSAVYLCASSLGLAGEETQYFGPGTRLLVL.

The chain combines TRBV9 with TRBJ1-1, with 10 bases that match TRBD1. Germline-derived CDR1 and CDR2 are SGDLS and YYNGEE. The CDR3 spans 16 residues. Trimming took 5 bases from V and 1 from J; bases not matched to a gene: 8. CDR3 amino acids: CASSVDRGRQNTEAFF. CDR3 DNA: TGTGCCAGCAGTGTCGACAGGGGGCGACAGAACACTGAAGCTTTCTTT.

J is TRBJ2-2 and V is TRBV5-1; D is possibly TRBD2 (6 bases). V was clipped by 4 bases and J by 1 base, with 11 bases between them. The CDR3 runs 15 residues. Germline values: CDR1 SGHRS, CDR2 YFSETQ. Here the CDR3 reads CASSPGVMNTGELFF. Written as DNA, the CDR3 is TGCGCCAGCAGCCCGGGAGTCATGAACACCGGGGAGCTGTTTTTT.

The chain combines TRBV28 with TRBJ2-7, with 10 bases matching TRBD1. The V and J ends lost 6 bases and 3 bases, in that order; junction bases with no gene match: 5. The CDR3 has 14 amino acids. Germline-derived CDR1 and CDR2 are MDHEN and SYDVKM. The CDR3 spells CASRGGQGNYEQYF. The CDR3 DNA reads as TGTGCCAGCAGGGGGGGACAGGGGAACTACGAGCAGTACTTC.

The chain couples TRBV7-2 to TRBJ1-3, with 7 bases identical to TRBD1. CDR1 and CDR2 (germline): SGHTA, FQGNSA. The CDR3 loop spans 16 amino acids. The junction had 2 bases not matched to a gene; V was cut back by 0 bases and J by 0 bases. CDR3 sequence: CASSLAGTASGNTIYF. As DNA, the CDR3 is TGTGCCAGCAGCTTAGCCGGGACAGCCTCTGGAAACACCATATATTTT.

This clone appeared once. The chain recombines TRBV5-1 with TRBJ2-2; 7 bases map to TRBD2. The CDR3 has 15 amino acids. Losses at the gene ends were 2 bases for V and 5 bases for J; bases not matched to a gene: 6. CDR1 and CDR2 from the germline V gene are SGHRS and YFSETQ. The CDR3 reads CASSFGERETGELFF. The CDR3 coding sequence is TGCGCCAGCAGCTTTGGGGAGCGGGAAACCGGGGAGCTGTTTTTT.

This clone was detected only a few times. The chain joins TRBV6-1 to TRBJ2-7, with 8 bases lining up with TRBD1. Germline V gene lookup returns CDR1 MNHNS and CDR2 SASEGT. The CDR3 extends over 14 amino acids. Trimming at V came to 3 bases and at J to 0 bases, leaving 1 base not matched to a gene. CDR3 sequence reads: CASSDQGASYEQYF. CDR3 coding DNA: TGTGCCAGCAGTGACCAGGGGGCCTCCTACGAGCAGTACTTC.

The chain recombines TRBV7-2 with TRBJ1-1; 10 positions match TRBD1. The V and J ends lost 0 bases and 6 bases, in that order; junction bases with no gene match: 10. Germline V gene sequence: CDR1 SGHTA, CDR2 FQGNSA. The CDR3 loop spans 17 amino acids. The CDR3 reads CASSLAYPTGGRAEAFF. The CDR3 DNA reads as TGTGCCAGCAGCTTAGCGTATCCGACAGGGGGCAGGGCTGAAGCTTTCTTT.

The chain carries TRBV9 and TRBJ1-1; 7 positions agree with TRBD1. CDR3 length equals 16 residues. Germline V gives CDR1 SGDLS, CDR2 YYNGEE. Trimming cost V 4 bases and J 2 bases; bases outside gene matches: 11. CDR3 residues: CASSPLQGTTNTEAFF. The CDR3, as DNA: TGTGCCAGCAGCCCATTACAGGGGACAACTAACACTGAAGCTTTCTTT.

The rearrangement joins TRBV5-1 to TRBJ2-1; tentatively, D is TRBD1 (6 bases). CDR1 is SGHRS, CDR2 YFSETQ, per germline. Trimming took off 5 bases at V and 4 bases at J, with 13 bases between the two ends. This CDR3 comprises 14 residues. The CDR3 sequence is CASSLTGDYNEQFF. Here the CDR3 DNA reads TGCGCCAGCAGTTTGACAGGAGATTACAATGAGCAGTTCTTC.

This clone has only one observation. The chain carries TRBV7-2 and TRBJ2-1; weak D call: TRBD1 (5 bases). Trimming cost V 6 bases and J 6 bases, with 12 bases left between them. The CDR3 totals 13 residues. The germline gives CDR1 SGHTA, CDR2 FQGNSA. This chain's CDR3 is CASSGAVTNEQFF. The CDR3 nucleotides read TGTGCCAGCAGTGGGGCTGTCACCAATGAGCAGTTCTTC.

The rearrangement joins TRBV27 to TRBJ1-5, with a possible D match to TRBD1 (5 bases). CDR1 is MNHEY, CDR2 SMNVEV, per germline (reference sequence). The CDR3 consists of 14 residues. V was shortened by 3 bases and J by 2 bases, with 8 bases between the two germline ends. The CDR3 bases are TGTGCCAGCAGTTTGGCAGGGCGCAATCAGCCCCAGCATTTT. Encoded protein: CASSLAGRNQPQHF.